These 25 T cell receptor beta chains were sequenced from one sample in a study of blood T cell repertoires in COVID-19. Data came from immunoSEQ multiplex PCR; TCRdb stores just in-frame clones and leaves some out. Of about 250,000 clones in the sample, almost 85% were seen once. Sequences were obtained from PBMCs or T cells enriched from blood (not recorded which). These receptors were obtained from a woman aged 50 to 65 with acute COVID-19.

The chain carries TRBV7-2 and TRBJ1-3, with D hard to call. The CDR3 has 12 amino acids. Germline CDR1 reads SGHTA; CDR2 reads FQGNSA. V dropped 4 bases and J dropped 3 bases, with 4 bases sitting between them. In nucleotides, the CDR3 is TGTGCCAGCAGCTCCGGTGGAAACACCATATATTTT. Residues: CASSSGGNTIYF.

This clone has just one count. The chain has TRBV5-3 and TRBJ1-2; TRBD1 matches at 8 bases. TRBV5-3 is labeled an ORF, and its function is uncertain. The CDR3 has 19 amino acids. The V and J ends lost 6 bases and 1 base, in that order; junction bases with no gene match: 20. The CDR3 sequence: CARTLNGQGEGNDNYGYTF. DNA for the CDR3: TGTGCCAGAACCTTAAACGGACAGGGCGAAGGAAACGATAACTATGGCTACACCTTC.

The V gene is TRBV18, the J gene TRBJ2-5, with 8 bases identical to TRBD2. Losses at the gene ends were 6 bases for V and 5 bases for J; bases not matched to a gene: 11. This CDR3 has 15 amino acids. The germline V gene has CDR1 KGHSH and CDR2 LQKENI. In nucleotides, the CDR3 is TGTGCCAGCTCCGGTCGGGAGGGGATAAGGGAGACCCAGTACTTC. Translating gives CASSGREGIRETQYF.

This chain uses TRBV4-3 with TRBJ1-3; D is ambiguous. The V end lost 0 bases, the J end lost 9 bases, and 9 bases lay between the germline ends. Germline lookup yields CDR1 LGHNA and CDR2 YSLEER. This CDR3 is built from 13 residues. In nucleotides, the CDR3 is TGCGCCAGCAGCCAAGAAGAAGGAGGCACCATATATTTT. This gives the protein CASSQEEGGTIYF.

A remark on this clone: Other DNA sequences in this specimen translate into the identical CDR3. This chain connects TRBV7-9 to TRBJ2-1, with D perhaps TRBD2 (5 bases). Between the trimmed V and J ends, which lost 3 bases and 1 base, there was a span of 10 bases. CDR3 length equals 15 residues. Germline CDR1 is SEHNR and CDR2 is FQNEAQ (reference sequence). The CDR3 spells CASSLAGSSYNEQFF. The CDR3 DNA reads TGTGCCAGCAGCTTGGCGGGCTCATCCTACAATGAGCAGTTCTTC. Filled out from reference TRBV7-9 and TRBJ2-1, the complete variable domain reads DTGVSQNPRHKITKRGQNVTFRCDPISEHNRLYWYRQTLGQGPEFLTYFQNEAQLEKSRLLSDRFSAERPKGSFSTLEIQRTEQGDSAMYLCASSLAGSSYNEQFFGPGTRLTVL.

This sequence joins TRBV25-1 and TRBJ1-2, with unresolved D. Germline V gives CDR1 MGHDK, CDR2 SYGVNS. CDR3 length equals 15 residues. The V end lost 2 bases, the J end lost 3 bases, and 13 bases lay between the germline ends. CDR3 sequence: CASSESSSGDYGYTF. As DNA, the CDR3 is TGTGCCAGCAGTGAAAGTAGCAGCGGGGACTATGGCTACACCTTC.

V is TRBV30 and J is TRBJ1-1; D ambiguous. This CDR3 comprises 11 residues. The germline V gene has CDR1 GTSNPN and CDR2 SVGIG (reference sequence). Trimming removed 8 bases at V and 4 bases at J, with 11 bases between. As DNA, the CDR3 is TGTGCCCGACGTGAGGCCACTGAAGCTTTCTTT. The encoded protein is CARREATEAFF.

In this sample, this clone turned up once. This chain links TRBV5-1 with TRBJ1-2; possibly TRBD1 for D (6 bases). V lost 7 bases, J lost 0 bases, and 22 bases lay in between. The CDR3 totals 17 residues. Germline values: CDR1 SGHRS, CDR2 YFSETQ. CDR3 bases: TGCGCCAGCGGCCCCGGGACACCCGAAGTGGCTAACTATGGCTACACCTTC. It translates to CASGPGTPEVANYGYTF.

The chain carries TRBV10-2 and TRBJ1-1; 7 nucleotides match TRBD1. This CDR3 is 14 amino acids long. After removal of 8 bases from V and 0 bases from J, the junction contained 6 bases not matched to a gene. Looked up from germline, CDR1 is WSHSY and CDR2 is SAAADI. DNA of the CDR3: TGCGCCAGCGGGGACAGTTTGATGAACACTGAAGCTTTCTTT. Amino acids: CASGDSLMNTEAFF.

The chain carries TRBV15 and TRBJ2-1; TRBD1 matches 7 bases. The germline gives CDR1 LNHNV, CDR2 YYDKDF (reference sequence). CDR3 length: 13 residues. Unmatched junction bases numbered 1, after V lost 1 base and J lost 7 bases. CDR3 sequence: CATSRGQGNEQFF. In nucleotides, the CDR3 is TGTGCCACCAGCAGAGGACAGGGAAATGAGCAGTTCTTC.

J is TRBJ2-7 and V is TRBV5-1, with 7 positions matching TRBD1. The germline V gene has CDR1 SGHRS and CDR2 YFSETQ. The CDR3 sequence is 14 residues long. After removal of 1 base from V and 5 bases from J, the junction contained 6 bases not matched to a gene. CDR3: CASSLRQGYNEQYF. The CDR3 coding sequence is TGCGCCAGCAGCTTGCGACAGGGATACAACGAGCAGTACTTC.

V and J are TRBV5-1 and TRBJ2-2; no reliable D call. V lost 0 bases and J lost 5, with 11 bases in between. This CDR3 is 15 amino acids long. The germline gives CDR1 SGHRS, CDR2 YFSETQ. CDR3 in amino acids: CASSLAPVRTGELFF. CDR3 sequence (DNA): TGCGCCAGCAGCTTGGCGCCCGTCAGGACCGGGGAGCTGTTTTTT.

The J gene is TRBJ2-5, the V gene TRBV18; D remains unclear. The CDR3 loop spans 12 amino acids. V was clipped by 6 bases and J by 5 bases, with 10 bases between them. Germline V gene sequence: CDR1 KGHSH, CDR2 LQKENI. CDR3: CASSPSGETQYF. CDR3 nucleotide sequence: TGTGCCAGCTCCCCCTCCGGGGAGACCCAGTACTTC.

V usage is TRBV9 and J usage is TRBJ2-7, with D unclear. Trimming removed 0 bases from V and 0 bases from J, with 4 bases in between. CDR3 length: 13 amino acids. Germline V CDR1 and CDR2: SGDLS, YYNGEE. This CDR3 reads CASSVGDSYEQYF. CDR3 sequence (DNA): TGTGCCAGCAGCGTAGGCGACTCCTACGAGCAGTACTTC.

This sequence joins TRBV27 and TRBJ1-6; a possible D gene is TRBD1 (6 bases). V was clipped by 5 bases and J by 0 bases, with 11 bases between them. From germline, CDR1 is MNHEY and CDR2 SMNVEV (reference sequence). The CDR3 consists of 16 residues. In nucleotides, the CDR3 is TGTGCCAGCAGTCCTACAGGGAGCTCCTATAATTCACCCCTCCACTTT. Translated: CASSPTGSSYNSPLHF.

The chain links TRBV7-8 to TRBJ2-1; TRBD2 aligns across 13 bases. The CDR3 extends over 19 amino acids. Looked up from germline, CDR1 is SGHVS and CDR2 is FQNEAQ. With V trimmed by 4 bases and J by 0 bases, 9 bases remained unmatched. CDR3 sequence (DNA): TGTGCCAGCAGCTCGGACGGACTAGCGGGGGAGAGCTCCTACAATGAGCAGTTCTTC. Its protein is CASSSDGLAGESSYNEQFF.

This chain joins TRBV12-5 and TRBJ1-1, with 7 bases aligning to TRBD1. V lost 3 bases to trimming and J lost 5 bases; unmatched junction nucleotides: 12. Germline V gene data show CDR1 as LGHNT and CDR2 as FRNRAP. The CDR3 has 16 amino acids. As DNA, the CDR3 is TGTGCTAGTGGTTTAGATACAGGGGCGCGGGGAACTGAAGCTTTCTTT. Translating gives CASGLDTGARGTEAFF.

V and J are TRBV30 and TRBJ1-2, with D tentatively TRBD1 (5 bases). This CDR3 is built from 14 residues. Germline lookup yields CDR1 GTSNPN and CDR2 SVGIG (reference sequence). Trimming took off 6 bases at V and 2 bases at J, with 16 bases between the two ends. This CDR3 is CACSTQESNYGYTF. The DNA of the CDR3 is TGTGCCTGCTCGACACAGGAGTCAAACTATGGCTACACCTTC.

The rearrangement links TRBV7-6 to TRBJ1-6; 8 bases fit TRBD1. Germline V gene data show CDR1 as SGHVS and CDR2 as FNYEAQ. The trim removed 5 bases at V and 7 bases at J, leaving 7 bases unmatched. This CDR3 spans 15 amino acids. In DNA, the CDR3 is TGTGCCAGCAGCCCTAGGACAGGGCAAAATTCACCCCTCCACTTT. Amino acid sequence: CASSPRTGQNSPLHF.

This clone came up a few times. Other DNA sequences in the same sample also yield this CDR3. The chain uses TRBV5-1 and TRBJ1-2; D uncertain. The CDR3 loop spans 13 amino acids. Trimming left V 1 base short and J 5 bases short, with 9 bases between. Germline V gene sequence: CDR1 SGHRS, CDR2 YFSETQ. CDR3 in amino acids: CASSLSGIYGYTF. The CDR3 coding sequence is TGCGCCAGCAGCTTGTCCGGGATATATGGCTACACCTTC.

This clone was seen only once. The CDR3 bases are TGTGCCAGCAGCTCCCGACAGGGGCCCTATAGCAATCAGCCCCAGCATTTT. Translating it yields CASSSRQGPYSNQPQHF. The V gene is TRBV13, the J gene TRBJ1-5; 8 bases are shared with TRBD1. V shed 4 bases, J shed 0 bases, and the junction held 8 bases outside the gene matches. Germline V CDR1 and CDR2: PRHDT, FYEKMQ (reference sequence). CDR3 size: 17 residues.

In its sample, this clone was seen once. This sequence joins TRBV11-2 and TRBJ2-5, with TRBD2 matching over 8 bases. V was clipped by 0 bases and J by 4 bases; unmatched bases: 4. The CDR3 is 15 residues long. Germline V gene data show CDR1 as SGHAT and CDR2 as FQNNGV. The CDR3 sequence is CASSLDRGGRETQYF. The CDR3 DNA reads as TGTGCCAGCAGCTTAGACCGGGGGGGCCGAGAGACCCAGTACTTC.

This chain uses TRBV5-4 with TRBJ1-4; D not resolved. Trimming stripped 2 bases from V and 8 bases from J, with 4 bases between. The CDR3 is 11 residues long. Germline loops: CDR1 SGHNT, CDR2 YYREEE (reference sequence). The CDR3 loop is CASSFGEKLFF. The CDR3 nucleotides are TGTGCCAGCAGCTTCGGGGAAAAACTGTTTTTT.

The chain carries TRBV30 and TRBJ1-2, with D unclear. The CDR3 has 14 residues. Germline CDR1 reads GTSNPN; CDR2 reads SVGIG (reference sequence). Trimming left V 1 base short and J 2 bases short, with 11 bases between. The CDR3 spells CAWSDGMGNYGYTF. In DNA, the CDR3 is TGTGCCTGGAGTGACGGGATGGGGAACTATGGCTACACCTTC.

This clone came up a few times. The rearrangement uses TRBV3-1 (or the pseudogene TRBV3-2) and TRBJ2-5; 9 bases map to TRBD2. The trim removed 0 bases at V and 4 bases at J, leaving 6 bases unmatched. From germline, CDR1 is LGHDT and CDR2 YNNKEL (reference sequence). CDR3 length equals 16 residues. In nucleotides, the CDR3 is TGTGCCAGCAGCCAAGATAGGGGACTAGCAGCAGAGACCCAGTACTTC. It translates to CASSQDRGLAAETQYF.